The clone carrying this TCR beta chain was detected ten times or more. This specimen comes from a study of human T cells and chemical hapten exposure. As handled by the study authors: Samples had a median of around 100,000 TCRs, ranging roughly 20,000 to 690,600. TCRdb re-called the RACE reads with MiXCR, one entry per CDR3 protein. For this entry, the V and J calls and clone size follow TCRdb and not the study's own pipeline. The repertoire holds approximately 80,000 distinct CDR3 sequences, with more than 9% as singletons. This sample's time point: patch test 2, 6 weeks after DPC sensitization. Treatment denoted: therapeutic diphenylcyclopropenone sensitization with weekly scalp DPC. This TCR came from a woman between 50 and 59 years old with alopecia areata. Some clones in this sample may be carry-over from other donors' samples. The sample consisted of whole blood, taken in connection with sensitization to the hapten diphenylcyclopropenone (DPC).

The CDR3 is CASSVGHRTGGRDEQYF. The CDR3 nucleotides read TGTGCCAGCAGCGTAGGACACCGGACAGGGGGCCGGGACGAGCAGTACTTC. J is TRBJ2-7 and V is TRBV7-2; 11 bases map to TRBD1. V gave up 5 bases and J gave up 5 bases; unmatched junction bases: 14. Looked up from germline, CDR1 is SGHTA and CDR2 is FQGNSA. This CDR3 has 17 residues.